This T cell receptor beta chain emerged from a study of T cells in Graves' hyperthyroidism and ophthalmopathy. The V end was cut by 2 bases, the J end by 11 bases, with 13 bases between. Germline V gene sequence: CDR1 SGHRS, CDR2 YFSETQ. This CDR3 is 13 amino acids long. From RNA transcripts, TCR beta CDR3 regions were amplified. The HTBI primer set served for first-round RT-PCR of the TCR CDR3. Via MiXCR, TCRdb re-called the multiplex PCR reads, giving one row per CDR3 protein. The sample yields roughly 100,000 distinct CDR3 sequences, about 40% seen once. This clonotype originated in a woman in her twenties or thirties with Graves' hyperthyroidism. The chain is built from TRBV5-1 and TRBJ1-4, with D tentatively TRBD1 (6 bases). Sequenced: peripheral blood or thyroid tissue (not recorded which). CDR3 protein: CASSLTGYDKLFF. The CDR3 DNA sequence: TGCGCCAGCAGCTTAACAGGGTACGACAAACTGTTTTTT.